This TCR beta chain emerged from a study of T-cell reconstitution after alpha-beta-depleted transplantation in children. General study results and limits: Reportedly, alpha-beta T cells present about two months post-transplant originated from several hundred expanded clones of graft origin. At one year after transplant, newly produced T cells mostly accounted for T-cell counts and diversity. Certain patients had high TCRbeta diversity at day 60, and it came from recipient T cells and thymic progenitors that survived.

Preparing the TCRbeta library involved the use of unique molecular identifiers. Each CDR3 protein gets one entry after TCRdb re-called the PCR reads with MiXCR. Of 330,000 or so distinct CDR3 sequences in the sample, less than 9.5% were seen once. There are a few counts of this clonotype. Its antigen is unknown. The TCR originated in a female patient under 10 years old who had a stem cell transplant for Fanconi anemia, so the T cells may come from the graft donor. Specimen: peripheral blood, collected 360 days after TCRalphabeta/CD19-depleted stem cell transplant.

CDR3 sequence reads: CASSHEGQGQFF. In DNA form, the CDR3 reads TGTGCCAGCAGCCATGAGGGGCAGGGGCAGTTCTTC. J is TRBJ2-1 and V is TRBV14; either TRBD1 or TRBD2 may fit D (5 bases each). This CDR3 is built from 12 residues. Trimming stripped 3 bases from V and 12 bases from J, with 12 bases between. Germline assignment: CDR1 SGHDN and CDR2 FVKESK. Variable domain in full (rest from reference TRBV14 and TRBJ2-1): EAGVTQFPSHSVIEKGQTVTLRCDPISGHDNLYWYRRVMGKEIKFLLHFVKESKQDESGMPNNRFLAERTGGTYSTLKVQPAELEDSGVYFCASSHEGQGQFFGPGTRLTVL.